The 20 T cell receptor beta chains in this list originate from one sample, sequenced in a study of blood T cell repertoires in COVID-19. Clones were sequenced by immunoSEQ multiplex PCR, and TCRdb holds only the in-frame ones, with some missing. The sample holds about 110,000 clones; around 89% are singletons and the top ten take approximately 4.5%. Sequencing used peripheral blood. The receptor set was obtained from a woman in her 50s with acute or convalescent COVID-19.

This sequence joins TRBV2 and TRBJ1-3; no clear D. Germline V gene lookup returns CDR1 SNHLY and CDR2 FYNNEI. Trimming left V 3 bases short and J 0 bases short, with 18 bases between. The CDR3 totals 18 residues. The CDR3 sequence is CASSDPGSLEDSGNTIYF. CDR3 sequence (DNA): TGTGCCAGCAGTGACCCCGGGTCTTTAGAGGACTCTGGAAACACCATATATTTT.

A few counts support this clone. The chain couples TRBV9 to TRBJ1-4, with no clear D. V lost 4 bases, J lost 0 bases, and 7 bases lay in between. The CDR3 extends over 14 amino acids. Germline V gene sequence: CDR1 SGDLS, CDR2 YYNGEE. Here the CDR3 reads CASSPGPTNEKLFF. The CDR3 DNA is TGTGCCAGCAGCCCCGGTCCAACTAATGAAAAACTGTTTTTT.

Regarding this clone: Other nucleotide sequences from this sample produce the same CDR3. V usage is TRBV2 and J usage is TRBJ1-2, with a tentative D call TRBD1 (5 bases). Germline V gives CDR1 SNHLY, CDR2 FYNNEI. This CDR3 is built from 13 residues. V dropped 6 bases and J dropped 4 bases, with 12 bases sitting between them. The CDR3 DNA follows: TGTGCCAGCAGCAGCGACAGAAGCTATGGCTACACCTTC. This sequence encodes CASSSDRSYGYTF.

The V gene is TRBV18, the J gene TRBJ1-2; TRBD1 is a possible D gene (6 bases). CDR3 length: 13 amino acids. The germline V and J ends were trimmed by 4 bases and 2 bases, with 8 bases remaining between them. CDR1 is KGHSH and CDR2 is LQKENI in the germline V gene. The CDR3 nucleotides are TGTGCCAGCTCACAAGGGGGAAACTATGGCTACACCTTC. Encoded protein: CASSQGGNYGYTF.

This clone was detected only once. The chain has TRBV5-5 and TRBJ1-5; 8 bases line up with TRBD1. V was pared by 2 bases and J by 2 bases, with 3 bases of the junction left unmatched. The CDR3 is made up of 15 amino acids. Germline-derived CDR1 and CDR2 are SGHKS and YYEKEE (reference sequence). CDR3 bases: TGTGCCAGCAGCTTAGCAGGGGGCGGCAATCAGCCCCAGCATTTT. Amino acid sequence: CASSLAGGGNQPQHF.

There are a few counts of this clone. The rearrangement uses TRBV27 and TRBJ1-5, with D tentatively TRBD1 (6 bases). Trimming removed 3 bases at V and 0 bases at J, with 15 bases between. This CDR3 spans 17 amino acids. Germline-derived CDR1 and CDR2 are MNHEY and SMNVEV (reference sequence). CDR3 sequence (DNA): TGTGCCAGCAGTTTGACGCCCGGGACATATAGCAATCAGCCCCAGCATTTT. It codes for CASSLTPGTYSNQPQHF.

The V and J genes are TRBV28 and TRBJ2-3, with 14 bases aligning to TRBD2. Germline loops: CDR1 MDHEN, CDR2 SYDVKM. The CDR3 has 18 residues. V lost 6 bases to trimming and J lost 0 bases; unmatched junction nucleotides: 8. This CDR3 reads CASSYGLAGGASTDTQYF. The CDR3 nucleotides read TGTGCCAGCAGCTATGGACTAGCGGGGGGTGCTAGCACAGATACGCAGTATTTT. The full variable domain, its missing parts supplied by reference TRBV28 and TRBJ2-3, is DVKVTQSSRYLVKRTGEKVFLECVQDMDHENMFWYRQDPGLGLRLIYFSYDVKMKEKGDIPEGYSVSREKKERFSLILESASTNQTSMYLCASSYGLAGGASTDTQYFGPGTRLTVL.

This chain connects TRBV15 to TRBJ2-5; a possible D gene is TRBD2 (5 bases). V gave up 8 bases and J gave up 2 bases, with 18 bases separating them. The CDR3 spans 15 residues. The germline V gene encodes CDR1 LNHNV and CDR2 YYDKDF (reference sequence). DNA for the CDR3: TGTGCCACCCGGTCCGTTCTAGCCTTTCAAGAGACCCAGTACTTC. It is translated as CATRSVLAFQETQYF.

The V and J genes are TRBV7-9 and TRBJ2-3, with 7 nucleotides matching TRBD2. V shed 7 bases and J 5 bases; nucleotides not matched to a gene: 3. CDR3 size: 12 residues. Germline-derived CDR1 and CDR2 are SEHNR and FQNEAQ (reference sequence). For the CDR3, the DNA is TGTGCCAGCACCCCGGGGGGAGATACGCAGTATTTT. This encodes CASTPGGDTQYF. Full variable domain (rest looked up from reference TRBV7-9 and TRBJ2-3): DTGVSQNPRHKITKRGQNVTFRCDPISEHNRLYWYRQTLGQGPEFLTYFQNEAQLEKSRLLSDRFSAERPKGSFSTLEIQRTEQGDSAMYLCASTPGGDTQYFGPGTRLTVL.

The chain is built from TRBV3-1 (or the pseudogene TRBV3-2) and TRBJ1-4; TRBD1 agrees at 9 bases. V was clipped by 4 bases and J by 4 bases; unmatched bases: 4. Germline V gene data show CDR1 as LGHDT and CDR2 as YNNKEL (reference sequence). The CDR3 has 15 amino acids. For the CDR3, the DNA is TGTGCCAGCAGCCGACAGGGGGATCTTAATGAAAAACTGTTTTTT. Residues: CASSRQGDLNEKLFF.

This clone was recorded once. The rearrangement joins TRBV18 to TRBJ2-6, with D maybe TRBD1 (6 bases). The germline V gene has CDR1 KGHSH and CDR2 LQKENI. V lost 3 bases and J 0 bases, leaving 15 bases between the germline ends. This CDR3 is built from 18 residues. The CDR3 coding sequence is TGTGCCAGCTCACCGAGACAGGTAACCGTCTCTGGGGCCAACGTCCTGACTTTC. It translates to CASSPRQVTVSGANVLTF. The full variable domain, with the rest looked up from reference TRBV18 and TRBJ2-6, is NAGVMQNPRHLVRRRGQEARLRCSPMKGHSHVYWYRQLPEEGLKFMVYLQKENIIDESGMPKERFSAEFPKEGPSILRIQQVVRGDSAAYFCASSPRQVTVSGANVLTFGAGSRLTVL.

CDR3 loop: CSASRGGRQYF. CDR3 nucleotide sequence: TGCAGTGCTAGTAGGGGGGGTAGGCAGTATTTT. The rearrangement links TRBV20-1 to TRBJ2-3, with D possibly matching TRBD2 (7 bases). This CDR3 is built from 11 residues. V was pared by 3 bases and J by 11 bases, with 12 bases between. Germline-derived CDR1 and CDR2 are DFQATT and SNEGSKA (reference sequence).

The rearrangement uses TRBV28 and TRBJ1-1, with 9 bases aligning to TRBD1. V lost 6 bases to trimming and J lost 1 base; unmatched junction nucleotides: 6. The CDR3 is 15 amino acids. Per germline, CDR1 MDHEN and CDR2 SYDVKM. CDR3 coding DNA: TGTGCCAGCAGCCTGACAGGGGGACCGAACACTGAAGCTTTCTTT. Protein sequence: CASSLTGGPNTEAFF.

This chain joins TRBV6-6 and TRBJ1-6; a weak D match, TRBD1 (6 bases). This CDR3 spans 14 amino acids. V lost 5 bases, J lost 7 bases, and 12 bases lay in between. Per the germline V gene, CDR1 is MNHNY and CDR2 is SVGAGI (reference sequence). CDR3: CASSSQGQNSPLHF. For the CDR3, the DNA is TGTGCCAGCAGTAGTCAGGGGCAGAATTCACCCCTCCACTTT.

This clone was picked up one time. The chain recombines TRBV7-9 with TRBJ2-1; 8 nucleotides agree with TRBD1. The CDR3 is made up of 16 amino acids. Germline V gives CDR1 SEHNR, CDR2 FQNEAQ (reference sequence). J gave up 3 bases and V 5 bases, and 9 bases lay outside the gene matches. In DNA form, the CDR3 reads TGTGCCAGCAGCCCAGCGACAGGGGAGGACTACAATGAGCAGTTCTTC. Encoded protein: CASSPATGEDYNEQFF.

The chain couples TRBV6-6 to TRBJ1-2, with D perhaps matching TRBD1 (6 bases). Trimming left V 6 bases short and J 8 bases short, with 19 bases between. In germline, CDR1 is MNHNY, CDR2 SVGAGI (reference sequence). The CDR3 is 14 amino acids. The CDR3: CASSSTSGARGYTF. CDR3 DNA sequence: TGTGCCAGCAGCTCTACATCAGGGGCGAGGGGCTACACCTTC.

The chain couples TRBV29-1 to TRBJ2-2; no clear D. The germline V and J ends were trimmed by 7 bases and 3 bases, with 6 bases remaining between them. In germline, CDR1 is SQVTM, CDR2 ANQGSEA. The CDR3 loop spans 11 amino acids. DNA of the CDR3: TGCAGCGCCGCGGACACCGGGGAGCTGTTTTTT. It translates to CSAADTGELFF.

The chain carries TRBV18 and TRBJ1-1; 7 bases align to TRBD1. Trimming removed 4 bases from V and 5 bases from J; junction bases left unmatched: 4. Germline loops: CDR1 KGHSH, CDR2 LQKENI. This CDR3 comprises 13 residues. The CDR3 reads CASSLNRGTEAFF. The CDR3 DNA reads TGTGCCAGCTCACTAAACAGGGGAACTGAAGCTTTCTTT.

The V gene is TRBV7-8, the J gene TRBJ1-3; D possibly corresponds to TRBD1 (5 bases). The CDR3 spans 15 residues. Trimming took off 5 bases at V and 5 bases at J, with 16 bases between the two ends. Germline lookup yields CDR1 SGHVS and CDR2 FQNEAQ. CDR3 DNA: TGTGCCAGCAGCAAATCCCTGGACATCCGAAACACCATATATTTT. Residues: CASSKSLDIRNTIYF.

The CDR3 DNA reads as TGCGCCAGCAGCCAAGATCGGTCAGGGGGCTATGGCTACACCTTC. Its translation is CASSQDRSGGYGYTF. The chain is built from TRBV4-3 and TRBJ1-2; 7 bases are a match to TRBD1. The V segment lost 0 bases and the J segment 4 bases; nucleotides outside the gene matches: 5. Germline V gives CDR1 LGHNA, CDR2 YSLEER. This CDR3 contains 15 residues.